What follows describes a single T cell receptor beta chain. Read sequence stops 3 residues before the CDR3 end, and the germline J gene provides the missing end. The data are from a study of T cells in women clearing cervical HPV infection. Background on the study: Control women cleared a single incident HPV16 infection within 12 months. With HLA typing for only a few women, HLA confounding remains possible.

Average input was around 1,200 ng genomic DNA for immunoSEQ TCR beta CDR3 amplification. TCRdb's copy holds only in-frame clones and misses some; the assay was immunoSEQ multiplex PCR. Its clone listing holds roughly 23,000 clones. The CDR3 is 13 residues long. The V end lost 1 base, the J end lost 5 bases, and 6 bases lay between the germline ends. Per the germline V gene, CDR1 is SGHDN and CDR2 is FVKESK. The sequenced material came from blood buffy coat. This chain uses TRBV14 with TRBJ2-1; D call uncertain. The receptor was isolated from a woman between 18 and 75 years old with a cervical HPV16 infection that either progressed to CIN3+ or cleared (not recorded which). The sequenced part of the CDR3 DNA is TGTGCCAGCAGCCAAGTCCCCAACAATGAG. Translation: CASSQVPNNE. The complete CDR3 reads CASSQVPNNEQFF.